These 24 T cell receptor beta chains were sequenced from one sample in a study of cytomegalovirus exposure and HLA in healthy donors. In the PCR, 60 Vbeta and 13 Jbeta primers were used. The repertoire was sequenced with immunoSEQ multiplex PCR; TCRdb's copy has only in-frame clones and lacks some. The table includes 85,000 to 100,000 clones, 60% to 85% detected once. The sequencing sample was made of PBMCs. Receptors were obtained from a man aged 45-60 years in good health and CMV-seropositive.

The chain combines TRBV7-9 with TRBJ2-5; D gene uncertain. Germline CDR1 SEHNR, CDR2 FQNEAQ (reference sequence). Trimming shortened V by 4 bases and J by 5 bases, and 5 bases separated the two germline ends. This CDR3 has 11 amino acids. CDR3 bases: TGTGCCAGCAGCTCCGTGGAGACCCAGTACTTC. Protein product: CASSSVETQYF. Combining the CDR3 with reference TRBV7-9 and TRBJ2-5 gives the whole variable domain DTGVSQNPRHKITKRGQNVTFRCDPISEHNRLYWYRQTLGQGPEFLTYFQNEAQLEKSRLLSDRFSAERPKGSFSTLEIQRTEQGDSAMYLCASSSVETQYFGPGTRLLVL.

V usage is TRBV19 and J usage is TRBJ2-2; TRBD2 matches at 7 bases. Germline lookup yields CDR1 LNHDA and CDR2 SQIVND (reference sequence). The CDR3 is made up of 13 amino acids. The trim removed 6 bases at V and 6 bases at J, leaving 4 bases unmatched. Here the CDR3 DNA reads TGTGCCAGTAGGGCGGGAGCCGCCGGGGAGCTGTTTTTT. Its translation: CASRAGAAGELFF.

This rearrangement joins TRBV30 to TRBJ1-6; 7 bases align to TRBD1. J was trimmed by 6 bases and V by 6 bases; bases with no gene match: 5. The CDR3 totals 13 residues. In germline, CDR1 is GTSNPN, CDR2 SVGIG (reference sequence). The CDR3 bases are TGTGCCTGCGCGACAGGGATTAATTCACCCCTCCACTTT. It is translated as CACATGINSPLHF.

The chain combines TRBV2 with TRBJ1-2; possibly TRBD1 for D (5 bases). Trimming cost V 7 bases and J 8 bases, with 23 bases left between them. This CDR3 comprises 15 residues. Per germline, CDR1 SNHLY and CDR2 FYNNEI. CDR3 in DNA: TGTGCCAGCAACCCACCGCCGACAGAGCTTGGAGGCTACACCTTC. Translated: CASNPPPTELGGYTF.

The chain recombines TRBV7-9 with TRBJ2-1; 12 bases match TRBD2. The CDR3 is made up of 15 amino acids. Germline CDR1 is SEHNR and CDR2 is FQNEAQ (reference sequence). V was pared by 5 bases and J by 10 bases, with 9 bases of the junction left unmatched. CDR3 in amino acids: CASSDLAGGLVEQFF. In DNA, the CDR3 is TGTGCCAGCAGCGACCTAGCGGGGGGGCTTGTAGAGCAGTTCTTC.

The rearrangement links TRBV19 to TRBJ1-6, with 7 bases identical to TRBD1. With 10 bases clipped from V and 10 bases from J, the junction kept 10 bases outside the gene matches. The CDR3 runs to 13 residues. Per the germline V gene, CDR1 is LNHDA and CDR2 is SQIVND (reference sequence). The CDR3 DNA follows: TGTGCCACCTCGGGACAGCGTGAGTCACCCCTCCACTTT. It encodes CATSGQRESPLHF.

The CDR3 DNA reads as TGTGCCAGCAGCCGCTTCTCCGGGACAGGGAACGAAAAACTGTTTTTT. Encoded protein: CASSRFSGTGNEKLFF. The genes are TRBV5-6 and TRBJ1-4; 9 bases match TRBD1. Germline-derived CDR1 and CDR2 are SGHDT and YYEEEE. The V gene end was trimmed by 4 bases and the J gene end by 8 bases; junction bases not matched to a gene: 12. The CDR3 is 16 amino acids.

The chain joins TRBV18 to TRBJ2-7; D gene uncertain. The CDR3 consists of 14 residues. Germline CDR1 reads KGHSH; CDR2 reads LQKENI. Trimming pared 6 bases from V and 3 bases from J, leaving 15 bases between. For the CDR3, the DNA is TGTGCCAGCTCCCCCGGCTCGGAGTACTACGAGCAGTACTTC. This sequence encodes CASSPGSEYYEQYF.

This chain connects TRBV9 to TRBJ2-7, with 7 positions matching TRBD1. The V gene's germline CDR1 is SGDLS and CDR2 YYNGEE. V trimming: 2 bases; J trimming: 2 bases; junction bases outside the gene matches: 4. The CDR3 spans 14 residues. The CDR3, as DNA: TGTGCCAGCAGCGTTACAGGGGAACCCTACGAGCAGTACTTC. Protein product: CASSVTGEPYEQYF.

This clone was counted only a few times. This rearrangement joins TRBV4-3 to TRBJ2-1; the match to TRBD2 covers 9 bases. Germline V gene lookup returns CDR1 LGHNA and CDR2 YSLEER. CDR3 length: 18 amino acids. After removal of 0 bases from V and 2 bases from J, the junction contained 8 bases not matched to a gene. The CDR3 sequence is CASSQDLAGGGTYNEQFF. CDR3 DNA sequence: TGCGCCAGCAGCCAAGATCTTGCGGGGGGGGGAACCTACAATGAGCAGTTCTTC.

V is TRBV7-2 and J is TRBJ1-2; 9 bases match TRBD1. The CDR3 consists of 15 residues. Germline trimming cut 1 base from V and 8 bases from J; bases unmatched to any gene: 8. Germline lookup yields CDR1 SGHTA and CDR2 FQGNSA. In nucleotides, the CDR3 is TGTGCCAGCAGCTTAGGACAAACAGGGGGCGGGGGCTACACCTTC. Its protein is CASSLGQTGGGGYTF.

The genes are TRBV7-9 and TRBJ1-5; D is unclear. The CDR3 runs 17 residues. Trimming left V 5 bases short and J 0 bases short, with 17 bases between. Germline CDR1 SEHNR, CDR2 FQNEAQ (reference sequence). In DNA, the CDR3 is TGTGCCAGCAGCCCGGGATATCAGCATTCTAGCAATCAGCCCCAGCATTTT. It encodes CASSPGYQHSSNQPQHF.

J is TRBJ1-4 and V is TRBV10-2, with TRBD1 as a possible D gene (6 bases). The V end lost 3 bases, the J end lost 8 bases, and 10 bases lay between the germline ends. CDR1 and CDR2 from the germline V gene are WSHSY and SAAADI. CDR3 length equals 13 residues. The CDR3 coding sequence is TGCGCCAGCAGTGAAGGGGGAGGGGAAAAACTGTTTTTT. It encodes CASSEGGGEKLFF.

The J gene is TRBJ1-2, the V gene TRBV7-2; TRBD1 agrees at 10 bases. The CDR3 totals 16 residues. The V and J ends lost 4 bases and 3 bases, in that order; junction bases with no gene match: 8. Per the germline V gene, CDR1 is SGHTA and CDR2 is FQGNSA. CDR3 sequence reads: CASSSAGTGAHYGYTF. The CDR3 bases are TGTGCCAGCAGCTCCGCCGGGACAGGGGCCCACTATGGCTACACCTTC.

The V call is TRBV5-4, the J call TRBJ2-3; TRBD1 is a possible D gene (7 bases). The V gene's germline CDR1 is SGHNT and CDR2 YYREEE (reference sequence). V shed 2 bases and J shed 4 bases, with 11 bases lying between them. The CDR3 loop spans 14 amino acids. The CDR3 DNA follows: TGTGCCAGCAGCTTCCAGGGGGGCCCAGATACGCAGTATTTT. This gives the protein CASSFQGGPDTQYF. The full variable domain, rest sourced from reference TRBV5-4 and TRBJ2-3, is ETGVTQSPTHLIKTRGQQVTLRCSSQSGHNTVSWYQQALGQGPQFIFQYYREEENGRGNFPPRFSGLQFPNYSSELNVNALELDDSALYLCASSFQGGPDTQYFGPGTRLTVL.

This sequence joins TRBV29-1 and TRBJ2-5; D is ambiguous. With 3 bases removed from V and 4 bases from J, the gap between germline ends came to 9 bases. The CDR3 length is 12 residues. Germline CDR1 reads SQVTM; CDR2 reads ANQGSEA. The CDR3 sequence: CSVEGRRETQYF. The CDR3 nucleotides are TGCAGCGTTGAGGGCAGGCGAGAGACCCAGTACTTC.

Notes on this clone: One end of the junction varies from germline; a read error may be responsible. The gene calls are TRBV4-3 and TRBJ1-1, with TRBD1 matching over 8 bases. CDR1 and CDR2 from the germline V gene are LGHNA and YSLEER. CDR3 length: 16 residues. The CDR3, as DNA: TGCGCCAGCAGCCCCCGTGCAGGGGGCTTGAACCCTGAAGCTTTCTTT. It is translated as CASSPRAGGLNPEAFF.

The rearrangement joins TRBV10-3 to TRBJ1-2; 7 bases line up with TRBD1. Germline values: CDR1 ENHRY, CDR2 SYGVKD. V lost 10 bases to trimming and J lost 4 bases; unmatched junction nucleotides: 3. The CDR3 extends over 11 amino acids. The CDR3 reads CATWDSYGYTF. CDR3 DNA: TGTGCCACCTGGGACAGCTATGGCTACACCTTC.

V is TRBV6-4 and J is TRBJ1-6, with 8 bases lining up with TRBD1. The CDR3 has 14 amino acids. V lost 6 bases to trimming and J lost 8 bases; unmatched junction nucleotides: 6. In germline, CDR1 is MRHNA, CDR2 SNTAGT. The CDR3 loop is CASSLQGGDSPLHF. The CDR3 nucleotides read TGTGCCAGCAGCCTACAGGGGGGGGATTCACCCCTCCACTTT.

CDR3 loop: CAILSDRREAFF. The CDR3 DNA is TGTGCCATATTATCGGACAGACGAGAAGCTTTCTTT. The chain is built from TRBV6-1 and TRBJ1-1; the D gene is possibly TRBD1 (6 bases). CDR3 length: 12 residues. The V end was cut by 10 bases, the J end by 8 bases, with 17 bases between. Germline lookup yields CDR1 MNHNS and CDR2 SASEGT.

The chain links TRBV7-9 to TRBJ2-1; D possibly corresponds to TRBD2 (5 bases). The CDR3 is 11 residues long. CDR1 is SEHNR and CDR2 is FQNEAQ in the germline V gene (reference sequence). The V end was cut by 3 bases, the J end by 8 bases, with 5 bases between. The CDR3 spells CASSLGDEQFF. As DNA, the CDR3 is TGTGCCAGCAGCTTGGGAGATGAGCAGTTCTTC.

This clone was counted between two and nine times. The J gene is TRBJ2-1, the V gene TRBV4-3, with 8 bases that match TRBD2. Germline CDR1 reads LGHNA; CDR2 reads YSLEER. The junction had 10 bases not matched to a gene; V was cut back by 3 bases and J by 9 bases. CDR3 size: 15 residues. The CDR3: CASSQGVSSGAEQFF. The CDR3 nucleotides read TGCGCCAGCAGCCAGGGGGTGAGTAGCGGGGCTGAGCAGTTCTTC.

The chain combines TRBV7-9 with TRBJ2-5, with D unresolved. CDR3 length: 12 residues. V lost 4 bases, J lost 13 bases, and 16 bases lay in between. Germline V gene sequence: CDR1 SEHNR, CDR2 FQNEAQ (reference sequence). The DNA for the CDR3 is TGTGCCAGCAGCTCTATAGGCCCAGCAGGGTACTTC. The encoded protein is CASSSIGPAGYF. Full variable domain (missing parts from reference TRBV7-9 and TRBJ2-5): DTGVSQNPRHKITKRGQNVTFRCDPISEHNRLYWYRQTLGQGPEFLTYFQNEAQLEKSRLLSDRFSAERPKGSFSTLEIQRTEQGDSAMYLCASSSIGPAGYFGPGTRLLVL.

This clone was seen once. This sequence joins TRBV5-8 and TRBJ2-6, with 7 nucleotides matching TRBD1. Losses at the gene ends were 4 bases for V and 7 bases for J; bases not matched to a gene: 11. Germline V gives CDR1 SGHTS, CDR2 YDEGEE. The CDR3 has 16 residues. In DNA form, the CDR3 reads TGTGCCAGCAGCCCGGAACGGGACAGTGTCGCCAACGTCCTGACTTTC. Amino acids: CASSPERDSVANVLTF.